This TCR beta chain was recovered during a study of CD8 T cells in seronegative destructive rheumatoid arthritis (dated by TCRdb to 2020 to 2021). For the study in its entirety: Biological drugs were being received by seven of the eight CND-RA patients at the time of sampling. The study compared peripheral CD8+ TCRbeta repertoires from patients with CCP-negative destructive rheumatoid arthritis (CND-RA) against repertoires from newly diagnosed seropositive RA, seronegative RA and healthy controls. Comparison cohorts of seropositive RA, seronegative RA and healthy controls came from an earlier published TCRbeta dataset rather than new sequencing.

Genomic DNA from CD8+ cells was used for TCRbeta sequencing according to the manufacturer's instructions. The immunoSEQ assay was used for TCRbeta sequencing, which was carried out at a genomics technology centre in Finland. The study's own analysis went as follows. Clonotype tables produced by the immunoSEQ preprocessing pipeline were converted into VDJtools format, and non-productive clonotypes were filtered out. Any sample with fewer than 10,000 reads was excluded, the remaining samples were subsampled to 10,000 reads, and most of the eight CND-RA samples made it through. Shannon-Wiener, Simpson and clonality indices were calculated with the VDJtools CalcDiversityStats function on data subsampled to 10,000 reads. To infer antigen specificity, non-singleton TCRbeta clonotypes were hard-matched against VDJdb, with no mismatches permitted. CDR3 sequences that differed by a single amino acid (Hamming distance 1) were grouped into clusters that potentially share antigen targets. Group enrichment of public clonotypes was tested with one-sided Fisher's exact tests after groups were resampled to six samples, with the procedure repeated ten times. TCRdb took over this immuneACCESS table, retaining in-frame rearrangements with V and J assigned. Such tables are incomplete; in checked studies, under half of the missing clones stem from an unresolved V gene, and the remainder is unexplained. The V and J calls and clone size were taken over from that table, and D and trimming were inferred from the DNA. Across this sample there are thousands of clones, with 65% to 75% seen only once. Around a third of the sample lies in the top ten.

What the research found in general, with its limitations: After adjusting for age, CND-RA patients appeared to have less diverse, more clonal CD8+ TCRbeta repertoires than other RA subtypes. No public clonotype enrichment survived Benjamini-Hochberg correction across the 117,399 clonotypes tested. The study acknowledged the small size of the CND-RA cohort as a limitation. In the absence of diagnostic samples, TCR repertoire differences may be partly attributable to poor disease control over the years rather than being present at onset. CND-RA patients appeared to carry a distinct set of enriched public clonotypes, which the authors read as support for a separate disease subset. More CMV-reactive and fewer influenza A-reactive CD8+ TCRbeta sequences were observed in CND-RA repertoires than in controls and other RA subtypes.

With regard to this clone: No cognate antigen has been identified for it. No base quality information exists; no much larger clone differs at one position.

CND-RA patients were negative for the clinical CCP2 antibody test, and joint destruction progressed despite active therapy. Every CND-RA patient showed typical joint destruction in the wrists and ankles and had failed conventional anti-rheumatic therapy. CND-RA patients were sampled not at diagnosis but after long disease histories, which in several cases spanned decades. Roughly 47 millilitres of EDTA-anticoagulated peripheral blood were collected from each patient. Ficoll-Paque PLUS density gradient separation was used to isolate peripheral blood mononuclear cells. CD8+ cells were isolated from fresh or cryopreserved PBMCs by AutoMACS magnetic bead positive selection, with purity checked by flow cytometry. Genomic DNA was extracted with Nucleospin Tissue or Tissue XS kits and quantified on a Qubit 2.0 fluorometer. V has 3 bases trimmed and J has 8 bases trimmed; junction bases matching no gene number 9. CDR1 and CDR2 are read off the germline V gene as MDHEN and SYDVKM. Including the terminal cysteine and phenylalanine, the CDR3 comprises 15 residues. Kept here is only the CDR3 DNA, which spans 45 bases and is read in frame from base 1.

This receptor was identified in a woman aged 45 to 70 with seronegative destructive rheumatoid arthritis. Material: CD8+ T cells from blood. The rearranged segments are TRBV28 and TRBJ2-4; TRBD1 matches 8 bases in the middle. Here is the DNA: TGTGCCAGCAGTTTTACCAGGGGGCGCTGGGACATTCAGTACTTC. This encodes CASSFTRGRWDIQYF. The full variable domain, completed from the reference TRBV28 and TRBJ2-4 proteins outside the CDR3, reads DVKVTQSSRYLVKRTGEKVFLECVQDMDHENMFWYRQDPGLGLRLIYFSYDVKMKEKGDIPEGYSVSREKKERFSLILESASTNQTSMYLCASSFTRGRWDIQYFGAGTRLSVL.